The 10 T cell receptor beta chains below all came from one sample that was sequenced in a study of T cells expressing NK-cell markers. TCRdb re-called the 5' RACE reads; every CDR3 protein appears as one record, without DNA. This sample's clone table lists approximately 150,000 distinct CDR3 sequences. The source material was blood T cells: a sorted CD56 or NKG2C T cell subset, CD4+ or CD8+ T cells, or bulk PBMC T cells (not recorded which). The receptors come from a man between 18 and 35 years old in good health.

The rearrangement uses TRBV5-4 and TRBJ2-3. From germline, CDR1 is SGHNT and CDR2 YYREEE (reference sequence). This CDR3 has 13 residues. CDR3 protein: CASSGTSAEAQYF.

This chain joins TRBV4-1 and TRBJ1-2; TCRdb's assignment of TRBD1 cannot be checked, as there is no DNA. The CDR3 runs 14 residues. Germline CDR1 MGHRA, CDR2 YSYEKL. The CDR3 loop is CASSLGQGAGGYTF.

This chain links TRBV6-5 with TRBJ2-2; TCRdb reports TRBD1, a call that lacks DNA to check it against. The CDR3 contains 17 residues. From germline, CDR1 is MNHEY and CDR2 SVGAGI. This CDR3 is CASSYPLGQSNTGELFF.

The chain uses TRBV24-1 and TRBJ1-1; TCRdb selects TRBD1, and the lack of DNA leaves this call unchecked. The CDR3 is 13 residues long. The germline V gene has CDR1 KGHDR and CDR2 SFDVKD. CDR3 sequence: CATRGQDGTEAFF.

The V call is TRBV30, the J call TRBJ1-3. This CDR3 comprises 14 residues. CDR1 and CDR2 from the germline V gene are GTSNPN and SVGIG (reference sequence). CDR3 residues: CAWVDGVSGNTIYF.

V is TRBV4-2 and J is TRBJ1-1. The V gene's germline CDR1 is LGHNA and CDR2 YNFKEQ. The CDR3 totals 12 residues. The CDR3 spells CASSPSPPEAFF.

The chain has TRBV6-1 and TRBJ2-7; checking the TCRdb D call of TRBD1 is not possible without DNA. The germline CDR1 and CDR2 sequences are MNHNS and SASEGT. The CDR3 extends over 14 amino acids. CDR3 region: CASSGGQGLHEQYF.

The V call is TRBV10-1, the J call TRBJ2-5; TCRdb picks TRBD1, but there is no DNA to check that call. Per germline, CDR1 WNHNN and CDR2 SYGVQD (reference sequence). This CDR3 comprises 13 residues. CDR3 in amino acids: CASSDRDGETQYF.

The CDR3 is CASSQEVLAGDNTGELFF. The chain is built from TRBV4-3 and TRBJ2-2; TCRdb outputs TRBD2, but without DNA this stays unchecked. Germline CDR1 reads LGHNA; CDR2 reads YSLEER. This CDR3 has 18 amino acids.

The V call is TRBV19, the J call TRBJ1-2; the TCRdb D gene call, TRBD1, has no DNA to confirm it. There are 14 residues in the CDR3. Germline V lookup: CDR1 LNHDA, CDR2 SQIVND (reference sequence). CDR3 loop: CASRTFNPGYGYTF. The full variable domain, in which reference TRBV19 and TRBJ1-2 provide the parts outside the CDR3, is DGGITQSPKYLFRKEGQNVTLSCEQNLNHDAMYWYRQDPGQGLRLIYYSQIVNDFQKGDIAEGYSVSREKKESFPLTVTSAQKNPTAFYLCASRTFNPGYGYTFGSGTRLTVV.